This T cell receptor (beta chain) was sequenced in a study of cytomegalovirus exposure and HLA in healthy donors. Study details: In a previous analysis, approximately 110 million unique TCR beta sequences were found from some 180 million T cells.

Trimming stripped 4 bases from V and 4 bases from J, with 20 bases between. CDR3 length: 17 amino acids. Germline CDR1 and CDR2: SEHNR and FQNEAQ (reference sequence). Nominally healthy donors were sampled, though unrecorded immune exposures were likely. Study outcomes and limitations: Sequencing likely produced, as an artifact, a cluster of highly shared sequence variants. 87-base-pair reads could not separate some V segments, including TRBV6-2 and TRBV6-3.

Notes on this clone: The antigen is not known.

This PCR relied on a set of 60 Vbeta primers and 13 Jbeta primers. Assay used: immunoSEQ multiplex PCR; TCRdb lists only in-frame clones, some missing. The table shows about 150,000 clones, with roughly 78% occurring only once. The rearrangement uses TRBV7-9 and TRBJ1-5; no reliable D call. The clonotype originates from a man in his forties in good health and CMV-seropositive. The sample comprised PBMCs. CDR3 coding DNA: TGTGCCAGCAGCTCATCACGAGGGAGTTCGGATAATCAGCCCCAGCATTTT. Translating gives CASSSSRGSSDNQPQHF.